Shown below are 12 T cell receptor beta chains from a single sample sequenced in a study of immune evolution from preneoplasia to lung adenocarcinoma. Sequencing was performed with immunoSEQ multiplex PCR; in TCRdb, only in-frame clones are kept and a portion is missing. The sample yields about 21,000 clones, around 75% seen once. Input material: FFPE invasive lung adenocarcinoma tissue. The origin of the receptors is a person in their sixties with lung adenocarcinoma.

The rearrangement joins TRBV19 to TRBJ1-1; TRBD1 is a possible D gene (6 bases). The CDR3 length is 14 residues. CDR1 is LNHDA, CDR2 SQIVND, per germline (reference sequence). V lost 0 bases and J lost 6, with 11 bases in between. CDR3 bases: TGTGCCAGTAGTATAGATAGGGGGAAGGCTGAAGCTTTCTTT. Amino acids: CASSIDRGKAEAFF. Using reference TRBV19 and TRBJ1-1 for the parts outside the CDR3, the full variable domain is DGGITQSPKYLFRKEGQNVTLSCEQNLNHDAMYWYRQDPGQGLRLIYYSQIVNDFQKGDIAEGYSVSREKKESFPLTVTSAQKNPTAFYLCASSIDRGKAEAFFGQGTRLTVV.

The chain employs TRBV28 and TRBJ1-2; possible D gene TRBD1, 5 bases. Germline V gene data show CDR1 as MDHEN and CDR2 as SYDVKM. There are 13 residues in the CDR3. Between the trimmed V and J ends, which lost 7 bases and 7 bases, there was a span of 16 bases. CDR3 sequence reads: CASMGGVGSGYTF. The CDR3 bases are TGTGCCAGCATGGGAGGGGTGGGTAGTGGCTACACCTTC.

The chain employs TRBV2 and TRBJ2-7; tentatively, D is TRBD1 or TRBD2 (5 bases each). Germline CDR1 and CDR2: SNHLY and FYNNEI. This CDR3 contains 14 residues. V lost 6 bases and J lost 3, with 15 bases in between. The CDR3 protein is CASSGTDSLYEQYF. CDR3 nucleotide sequence: TGTGCCAGCAGCGGGACGGATAGCCTCTACGAGCAGTACTTC.

The rearrangement links TRBV7-8 to TRBJ2-5; TRBD1 matches 8 bases. Trimming took 3 bases from V and 7 from J; bases not matched to a gene: 7. From germline, CDR1 is SGHVS and CDR2 FQNEAQ. The CDR3 spans 14 residues. CDR3 sequence: CASSFGQGRGTQYF. CDR3 sequence (DNA): TGTGCCAGCAGCTTCGGACAGGGACGGGGGACCCAGTACTTC.

This clone has only one observation. The chain uses TRBV28 and TRBJ1-4, with D possibly TRBD1 on 6 matching bases. The CDR3 loop spans 15 amino acids. Per germline, CDR1 MDHEN and CDR2 SYDVKM. V was trimmed by 6 bases and J by 1 base, leaving 12 bases between them. The CDR3 is CASSGGFGTNEKLFF. The CDR3 DNA reads TGTGCCAGCAGCGGGGGCTTTGGAACTAATGAAAAACTGTTTTTT. Drawing the rest from reference TRBV28 and TRBJ1-4, the complete variable domain is DVKVTQSSRYLVKRTGEKVFLECVQDMDHENMFWYRQDPGLGLRLIYFSYDVKMKEKGDIPEGYSVSREKKERFSLILESASTNQTSMYLCASSGGFGTNEKLFFGSGTQLSVL.

The V and J genes are TRBV25-1 and TRBJ2-6; no definite D call. Trimming cost V 2 bases and J 2 bases, with 7 bases left between them. Germline assignment: CDR1 MGHDK and CDR2 SYGVNS. CDR3 length: 15 amino acids. The CDR3 region is CASSEAVAGANVLTF. CDR3 nucleotide sequence: TGTGCCAGCAGTGAAGCCGTTGCTGGGGCCAACGTCCTGACTTTC.

The chain couples TRBV12-5 to TRBJ2-7; the match to TRBD1 covers 8 bases. Germline CDR1 is LGHNT and CDR2 is FRNRAP. The CDR3 runs to 14 residues. V lost 3 bases, J lost 4 bases, and 5 bases stayed unmatched. The CDR3 region is CASGFGQGRYEQYF. The CDR3 region has the DNA TGTGCTAGTGGTTTTGGACAGGGTCGGTACGAGCAGTACTTC.

The V call is TRBV7-2, the J call TRBJ2-2; 10 bases align to TRBD2. Trimming removed 4 bases from V and 4 bases from J; junction bases left unmatched: 3. The length of the CDR3 is 15 residues. CDR1 SGHTA and CDR2 FQGNSA come from the germline V gene. The CDR3 here is CASSSSGRPTGELFF. In DNA, the CDR3 is TGTGCCAGCAGCTCTAGCGGGAGACCCACCGGGGAGCTGTTTTTT.

V is TRBV6-1 and J is TRBJ2-7; TRBD1 agrees at 8 bases. J lost 3 bases, V lost 4 bases, and 5 bases had no gene match. The germline CDR1 and CDR2 sequences are MNHNS and SASEGT. The CDR3 has 14 amino acids. Here the CDR3 reads CASSATGDFYEQYF. The CDR3 DNA sequence: TGTGCCAGCAGTGCGACAGGGGATTTCTACGAGCAGTACTTC.

The chain combines TRBV18 with TRBJ2-3; 14 bases map to TRBD2. J lost 5 bases, V lost 3 bases, and 7 bases had no gene match. This CDR3 region has 17 residues. CDR1 and CDR2 from the germline V gene are KGHSH and LQKENI. The chain's CDR3 is CASSPRLAGGPGDTQYF. Here the CDR3 DNA reads TGTGCCAGCTCACCGCGACTAGCGGGAGGGCCCGGAGATACGCAGTATTTT.

The J gene is TRBJ1-5, the V gene TRBV28; 7 bases map to TRBD1. CDR1 and CDR2 (germline): MDHEN, SYDVKM. V shed 4 bases, J shed 4 bases, and the junction held 7 bases outside the gene matches. The CDR3 sequence is 15 residues long. The CDR3 is CASSSDQGGNQPQHF. The CDR3 nucleotides are TGTGCCAGCAGTTCGGATCAGGGGGGGAATCAGCCCCAGCATTTT.

The gene calls are TRBV10-3 and TRBJ1-5; no reliable D call. CDR3 length equals 12 residues. The V gene lost 7 bases and the J gene lost 2 bases, with 6 bases spanning the gap. Germline CDR1 is ENHRY and CDR2 is SYGVKD. CDR3 nucleotide sequence: TGTGCCATCACCGGGTGCAATCAGCCCCAGCATTTT. It encodes CAITGCNQPQHF.